This entry is about one TCR beta chain. Its target is not known. An end of the junction does not agree with germline; a read error may underlie this. These data originate in a study of tumor-infiltrating lymphocytes in primary liver carcinoma. Study details: The study obtained roughly 3.5 to 7.13 million productive TCRbeta reads per sample, similar across tissue types. Study outcomes and limitations: Tumor-adjacent and tumor-blood pairs showed less overlap than tumor region pairs.

This CDR3 region has 17 residues. Germline lookup yields CDR1 LGHNA and CDR2 YSLEER. A primer matching the constant region was used to make TCR beta cDNA from around 460 ng of total RNA. Libraries of TCR beta came from three nested multiplex PCR rounds with slightly modified ARM-PCR. The two initial PCR rounds, about 9 cycles each, used TRBV1-TRBV30 forward and C-beta reverse primers. TCRdb passed the multiplex PCR reads through MiXCR, listing each CDR3 protein once. The sample yields about 330,000 distinct CDR3 sequences, 65% seen once. Blood RNA originated from unsorted whole blood, with germline DNA additionally extracted.

The origin of this receptor is a man aged 40-49 years with primary liver carcinoma and hepatitis B virus infection. The chain uses TRBV4-3 and TRBJ2-7; 9 nucleotides match TRBD1. What was sequenced was peripheral blood. The CDR3 region is CASSNGTGTGPSYEQYF. The CDR3 DNA follows: TGCGCCAGCAGCAACGGAACCGGGACAGGGCCCTCCTACGAGCAGTATTTC.